This T cell receptor beta chain was retrieved from a study of cytomegalovirus exposure and HLA in healthy donors. Study-level information: The study's early data release held roughly 91 million unique TCRs from HLA-typed donors.

A remark on this clone: Its target is unknown. Other DNA sequences within the sample encode an identical CDR3.

The PCR used 60 Vbeta and 13 Jbeta primers. Assay used: immunoSEQ multiplex PCR; TCRdb lists only in-frame clones, some missing. The sample contains just over 200,000 clones, 80% to 85% of which appear only once. Germline CDR1 LNHDA, CDR2 SQIVND (reference sequence). The CDR3 totals 14 residues. The V segment lost 4 bases and the J segment 1 base; nucleotides outside the gene matches: 0. General observations from the study: Among immune exposure information, only CMV serostatus was available. Fewer N-insertions (relative to the roughly 720-donor mean) were reportedly seen in an Asian-associated ancestry cluster in a later analysis. An analysis was carried out at a later point. It showed that HLA-associated TCR beta chains were more clonally expanded than equally common non-associated chains.

The sample comprised PBMCs. V is TRBV19 and J is TRBJ2-7; 11 bases map to TRBD2. The sequence came from a middle-aged woman in good health and CMV-seronegative. The CDR3 region is CASSTSGRSYEQYF. CDR3 sequence (DNA): TGTGCCAGTAGTACTAGCGGGAGGTCCTACGAGCAGTACTTC.